Below, 22 T cell receptor beta chains from the same sample are listed, as sequenced in a study of CD8 T cells in ankylosing spondylitis. These receptors lack a known antigen. TCRdb reanalysed the 5' RACE reads using MiXCR and keeps one entry per CDR3 protein. Among roughly 350,000 distinct CDR3 sequences, 6.5% to 10% were seen once, and the ten largest hold more than 12%. General study results and limits: There was a TCR beta motif, made of eight highly homologous variants, that appeared characteristic of ankylosing spondylitis blood.

Source material: blood, either unsorted or a sorted T cell fraction (not recorded which). Receptor source: a male donor with ankylosing spondylitis.

This clonotype has just a few counts. V is TRBV18 and J is TRBJ1-1, with TRBD1 matching over 8 bases. This CDR3 comprises 14 residues. J was trimmed by 1 base and V by 6 bases; bases with no gene match: 4. Germline V lookup: CDR1 KGHSH, CDR2 LQKENI. As DNA, the CDR3 is TGTGCCAGCTCGGAAACAGGGGGGAACACTGAAGCTTTCTTT. Translating it yields CASSETGGNTEAFF.

The chain uses TRBV7-3 and TRBJ1-1, with D possibly matching TRBD1 (5 bases). Germline V gene sequence: CDR1 SGHTA, CDR2 FQGTGA. V lost 5 bases to trimming and J lost 6 bases, with 19 bases between them. The CDR3 consists of 15 residues. The CDR3 DNA is TGTGCCAGCAGCCAATCGCAGGGAATGGTCCCTGAAGCTTTCTTT. As protein: CASSQSQGMVPEAFF.

This clonotype turned up a few times. The chain uses TRBV12-3 or TRBV12-4 and TRBJ2-2, with TRBD1 matching over 7 bases. The CDR3 loop spans 17 amino acids. Trimming removed 5 bases from V and 0 bases from J; junction bases left unmatched: 9. The chain's CDR3 is CASSPPGQRANTGELFF. CDR3 nucleotide sequence: TGTGCCAGCAGTCCACCGGGACAGAGAGCGAACACCGGGGAGCTGTTTTTT.

The chain has TRBV27 and TRBJ2-3, with 16 bases fitting TRBD2. The V gene's germline CDR1 is MNHEY and CDR2 SMNVEV (reference sequence). This CDR3 spans 18 amino acids. The V gene end was trimmed by 2 bases and the J gene end by 4 bases; junction bases not matched to a gene: 6. The CDR3 nucleotides are TGTGCCAGCAGTTTAGGGACTAGCGGGAGGGTCGGCTCAGATACGCAGTATTTT. Its protein product is CASSLGTSGRVGSDTQYF.

This clonotype has a handful of counts. The chain employs TRBV6-1 and TRBJ2-7, with 11 nucleotides matching TRBD2. The CDR3 consists of 17 residues. With 6 bases clipped from V and 6 bases from J, the junction kept 16 bases outside the gene matches. Germline CDR1 MNHNS, CDR2 SASEGT. The CDR3, as DNA: TGTGCCAGCAGCCGAAGGGTCTTAGCGGGAGGGTTCATCGAGCAGTACTTC. Amino acid sequence: CASSRRVLAGGFIEQYF.

The chain couples TRBV11-2 to TRBJ2-1, with D possibly TRBD1 on 5 matching bases. There are 17 residues in the CDR3. Germline V CDR1 and CDR2: SGHAT, FQNNGV. Trimming stripped 0 bases from V and 5 bases from J, with 17 bases between. CDR3 residues: CASSLERQPLFDNEQFF. The CDR3 region has the DNA TGTGCCAGCAGCTTAGAGAGACAGCCTCTTTTTGACAATGAGCAGTTCTTC.

This clonotype appeared a few times. The chain has TRBV20-1 and TRBJ1-2; possible D gene TRBD1, 5 bases. There are 11 residues in the CDR3. Trimming pared 6 bases from V and 4 bases from J, leaving 9 bases between. Germline V gene sequence: CDR1 DFQATT, CDR2 SNEGSKA (reference sequence). The CDR3 sequence is CSARDVYGYTF. The CDR3 region has the DNA TGCAGTGCGCGGGACGTCTATGGCTACACCTTC.

Ten or more counts support this clonotype. This chain connects TRBV29-1 to TRBJ2-1; D remains ambiguous. Looked up from germline, CDR1 is SQVTM and CDR2 is ANQGSEA. The CDR3 is 11 residues long. V lost 5 bases, J lost 6 bases, and 8 bases lay in between. CDR3 in DNA: TGCAGCGTTCCCGTCCTCAATGAGCAGTTCTTC. It encodes CSVPVLNEQFF.

In its sample, this clonotype was seen a few times. This sequence joins TRBV20-1 and TRBJ2-4; perhaps D is TRBD1 or TRBD2 (6 bases each). This CDR3 region has 13 residues. Germline-derived CDR1 and CDR2 are DFQATT and SNEGSKA (reference sequence). In nucleotides, the CDR3 is TGCAGCCCCGAGGGGGAGGAGAAGGACATTCAGTACTTC. It translates to CSPEGEEKDIQYF.

This chain links TRBV2 with TRBJ1-2, with 9 bases fitting TRBD1. CDR1 and CDR2 from the germline V gene are SNHLY and FYNNEI. V lost 6 bases to trimming and J lost 3 bases; unmatched junction nucleotides: 8. This CDR3 is 15 amino acids long. The CDR3 region is CASRGQGRFYYGYTF. CDR3 bases: TGTGCCAGCAGGGGACAGGGTCGCTTCTACTATGGCTACACCTTC.

A few counts support this clonotype. This chain uses TRBV6-1 with TRBJ1-2; 7 bases are shared with TRBD1. The CDR3 sequence is 14 residues long. V gave up 0 bases and J gave up 3 bases; unmatched junction bases: 1. Per the germline V gene, CDR1 is MNHNS and CDR2 is SASEGT. In DNA form, the CDR3 reads TGTGCCAGCAGTGAAGCCGACAGGGACTATGGCTACACCTTC. Translated, it gives CASSEADRDYGYTF.

This clonotype was picked up a small number of times. The J gene is TRBJ2-7, the V gene TRBV12-3 or TRBV12-4, with 9 nucleotides matching TRBD2. This CDR3 is 15 amino acids long. V dropped 7 bases and J dropped 2; count of bases not matched to a gene: 9. The CDR3 region is CASTLSGRGTYEQYF. The CDR3 DNA is TGTGCCAGCACCCTTAGCGGGAGAGGGACCTACGAGCAGTACTTC.

This sequence joins TRBV6-2 or TRBV6-3 and TRBJ2-1; TRBD2 aligns across 8 bases. The CDR3 sequence is 15 residues long. V shed 8 bases, J shed 3 bases, and the junction held 9 bases outside the gene matches. Per germline, CDR1 MNHEY and CDR2 SVGEGT. The CDR3 is CASARLAQNYNEQFF. The CDR3 DNA reads TGTGCCAGCGCCCGACTAGCGCAAAACTACAATGAGCAGTTCTTC.

The table lists this clonotype with many counts. The V call is TRBV28, the J call TRBJ2-1; 8 nucleotides line up with TRBD1. Germline CDR1 MDHEN, CDR2 SYDVKM. The CDR3 spans 13 residues. The junction had 8 bases not matched to a gene; V was cut back by 6 bases and J by 10 bases. The CDR3 DNA is TGTGCCAGCAGGAAGACAGGGGTTGGGGAGCAGTTCTTC. It specifies CASRKTGVGEQFF.

This clonotype was picked up a small number of times. The chain links TRBV29-1 to TRBJ2-7, with D possibly called TRBD1 or TRBD2 (6 bases each). Germline lookup yields CDR1 SQVTM and CDR2 ANQGSEA. The CDR3 length is 14 residues. V lost 1 base to trimming and J lost 4 bases, with 14 bases between them. As DNA, the CDR3 is TGCAGCGTTGAAGGACTGGGGGGCGTTTACGAGCAGTACTTC. Encoded protein: CSVEGLGGVYEQYF.

This clonotype has a handful of counts. This sequence joins TRBV6-2 or TRBV6-3 and TRBJ1-1; TRBD1 might be the D (5 bases). Germline loops: CDR1 MNHEY, CDR2 SVGEGT. The CDR3 consists of 15 residues. Trimming stripped 4 bases from V and 0 bases from J, with 12 bases between. The CDR3 loop is CASSSGPTVNTEAFF. DNA for the CDR3: TGTGCCAGCAGTTCTGGGCCGACAGTGAACACTGAAGCTTTCTTT.

J is TRBJ2-5 and V is TRBV29-1; 12 nucleotides match TRBD1. With 3 bases clipped from V and 1 base from J, the junction kept 9 bases outside the gene matches. Per germline, CDR1 SQVTM and CDR2 ANQGSEA. The CDR3 covers 17 residues. This chain's CDR3 is CSVDYLGQGASQETQYF. The CDR3 DNA follows: TGCAGCGTTGATTACCTGGGACAGGGGGCGAGCCAAGAGACCCAGTACTTC.

The rearrangement links TRBV9 to TRBJ2-5, with a tentative D call TRBD2 (5 bases). The CDR3 runs 15 residues. V lost 0 bases and J 3 bases, leaving 12 bases between the germline ends. Germline loops: CDR1 SGDLS, CDR2 YYNGEE. The CDR3 region is CASSVAGVGEETQYF. The CDR3 nucleotides are TGTGCCAGCAGCGTAGCCGGGGTGGGAGAAGAGACCCAGTACTTC.

This clonotype was observed a handful of times. The J gene is TRBJ2-1, the V gene TRBV5-1; D may be TRBD1 (5 bases). The CDR3 runs to 14 residues. V lost 4 bases and J 4 bases, leaving 12 bases between the germline ends. CDR1 SGHRS and CDR2 YFSETQ come from the germline V gene. In DNA, the CDR3 is TGCGCCAGCAGCGGAAGGACATCTTACAATGAGCAGTTCTTC. Amino acid sequence: CASSGRTSYNEQFF. Full variable domain (remainder filled in from reference TRBV5-1 and TRBJ2-1): KAGVTQTPRYLIKTRGQQVTLSCSPISGHRSVSWYQQTPGQGLQFLFEYFSETQRNKGNFPGRFSGRQFSNSRSEMNVSTLELGDSALYLCASSGRTSYNEQFFGPGTRLTVL.

This chain connects TRBV3-1 to TRBJ2-1; no definite D call. This CDR3 is built from 12 residues. CDR1 and CDR2 (germline): LGHDT, YNNKEL (reference sequence). Trimming took off 5 bases at V and 8 bases at J, with 10 bases between the two ends. The CDR3: CASSTVWDEQFF. The CDR3 DNA is TGTGCCAGCAGCACCGTCTGGGATGAGCAGTTCTTC.

This clonotype has more than one count but fewer than ten. This chain connects TRBV11-2 to TRBJ2-3, with D perhaps given as TRBD1 or TRBD2 (5 bases each). This CDR3 region has 14 residues. CDR1 is SGHAT and CDR2 is FQNNGV in the germline V gene. V lost 2 bases and J lost 8, with 14 bases in between. The CDR3 here is CASSLHPFGGTQYF. DNA for the CDR3: TGTGCCAGCAGCTTACACCCCTTTGGGGGTACGCAGTATTTT.

This clonotype has at least ten counts. The chain carries TRBV5-1 and TRBJ2-5; D is uncertain. CDR1 SGHRS and CDR2 YFSETQ come from the germline V gene. The CDR3 sequence is 15 residues long. Trimming removed 5 bases at V and 2 bases at J, with 16 bases between. Here the CDR3 DNA reads TGCGCCAGCAGTCCTAGGCCGGCGCTTCAAGAGACCCAGTACTTC. Translating it yields CASSPRPALQETQYF. The variable domain in full, with the rest retrieved from reference TRBV5-1 and TRBJ2-5, is KAGVTQTPRYLIKTRGQQVTLSCSPISGHRSVSWYQQTPGQGLQFLFEYFSETQRNKGNFPGRFSGRQFSNSRSEMNVSTLELGDSALYLCASSPRPALQETQYFGPGTRLLVL.